This T cell receptor (beta chain) was sequenced for a study of response to subunit inactivated influenza vaccine (dated by TCRdb to the late 2010s). As for the study more broadly: To follow how T cells responded to a trivalent subunit inactivated influenza vaccine, the researchers relied on deep quantitative profiling of the T cell receptor repertoire.

V is clipped by 5 bases and J by 0 bases, and the sequence between their germline boundaries is 6 bases long. The CDR3 measures 12 amino acids from cysteine to phenylalanine. The kept DNA is CDR3 alone, 36 bases in frame from the first base. The germline V gene gives CDR1 as SGHRS and CDR2 as YFSETQ. Library generation was performed with RT-PCR. Sequenced using an Illumina HiSeq 2500. Using fastp at Q25 and MiXCR, TCRdb reprocessed the public reads and kept productive beta chains. When rows share a CDR3 protein, they turn into one entry using the most common DNA and genes. The sample yields about 780,000 distinct CDR3 sequences; about 18% were counted once. Approximately 11% of the sample is in the top ten clones. What the work shows at the level of the full study, not this receptor alone: According to the authors, only a limited number of new T cells may be recruited by each seasonal influenza vaccination.

On this clonotype itself: No antigen is known for it. No clone much larger than this one lies a single base away; base qualities are absent.

The rearranged chain carries TRBV5-1 and TRBJ2-7; too little of a D gene remains to name it. Material: PBMCs from blood, obtained roughly 5 days after vaccination. This TCR was recovered from a man in his fifties who received an inactivated influenza vaccine. Donor details come from another sample of the same person, matched by shared clones. The CDR3 in this case is CASRHGSYEQYF. In nucleotide form, the sequence is TGCGCCAGCAGACACGGCTCCTACGAGCAGTACTTC. The reference TRBV5-1 and TRBJ2-7 proteins fill in what lies around the CDR3, so the full variable domain reads KAGVTQTPRYLIKTRGQQVTLSCSPISGHRSVSWYQQTPGQGLQFLFEYFSETQRNKGNFPGRFSGRQFSNSRSEMNVSTLELGDSALYLCASRHGSYEQYFGPGTRLTVT.